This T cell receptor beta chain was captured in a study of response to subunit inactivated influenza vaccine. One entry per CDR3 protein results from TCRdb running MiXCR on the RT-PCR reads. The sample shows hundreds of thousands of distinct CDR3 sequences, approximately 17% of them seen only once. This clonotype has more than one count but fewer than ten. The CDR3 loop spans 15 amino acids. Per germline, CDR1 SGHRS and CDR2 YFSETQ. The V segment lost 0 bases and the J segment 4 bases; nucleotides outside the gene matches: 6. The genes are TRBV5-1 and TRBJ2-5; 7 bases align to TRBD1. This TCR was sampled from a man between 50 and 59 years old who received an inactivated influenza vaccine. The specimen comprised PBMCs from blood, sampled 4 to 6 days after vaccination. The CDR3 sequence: CASSLAGTERETQYF. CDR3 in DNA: TGCGCCAGCAGCTTGGCTGGGACAGAAAGAGAGACCCAGTACTTC. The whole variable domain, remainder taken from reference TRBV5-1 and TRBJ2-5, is KAGVTQTPRYLIKTRGQQVTLSCSPISGHRSVSWYQQTPGQGLQFLFEYFSETQRNKGNFPGRFSGRQFSNSRSEMNVSTLELGDSALYLCASSLAGTERETQYFGPGTRLLVL.